The rows below give T cell receptor beta chains drawn from one sample of a study of blood T cell repertoires in COVID-19. Assay used: immunoSEQ multiplex PCR; TCRdb lists only in-frame clones, some missing. The data hold about 310,000 clones, with 87% observed a single time. Sequencing was carried out using PBMCs or T cells enriched from blood (not recorded which). These receptors were obtained from a woman between 18 and 29 years old who had recovered from COVID-19. The CDR3 runs from the conserved cysteine through the conserved F or W. A D gene is named only where the DNA matches it firmly. Only part of the rows carry a size: once, few, many, or a class if the clone is expanded.

cdr3_length d_call j_call clone_size v_call cdr3_nt cdr3_aa
14 NA TRBJ2-5 NA TRBV5-1 TGCGCCAGCAGCTTGGCCGATAGATGGGAGACCCAGTACTTC CASSLADRWETQYF
16 TRBD1 TRBJ2-2 NA TRBV5-1 TGCGCCAGCAGCACGGACAGGGGGGTTGACACCGGGGAGCTGTTTTTT CASSTDRGVDTGELFF
14 TRBD1 TRBJ2-5 NA TRBV5-5 TGTGCCACCTCCCTACAGGGGGCTAGGGAGACCCAGTACTTC CATSLQGARETQYF
16 NA TRBJ1-6 once TRBV7-9 TGTGCCAGCAGCTTAGCCCCCGCGGCCACTGCTTCACCCCTCCACTTT CASSLAPAATASPLHF
12 NA TRBJ1-2 NA TRBV5-4 TGTGCCAGCAGCTTTCCTTTTCGGGGCTACACCTTC CASSFPFRGYTF
15 NA TRBJ1-4 NA TRBV9 TGTGCCAGCAGCGTACTGACAGGAGTTAATGAAAAACTGTTTTTT CASSVLTGVNEKLFF
15 NA TRBJ2-3 once TRBV7-2 TGTGCCAGCAGCTTAAGTGGCAGGAATCAAGATACGCAGTATTTT CASSLSGRNQDTQYF
14 TRBD1 TRBJ1-6 NA TRBV28 TGTGCCAGCAGTTCCCCGGGACAGGATTTCCCCCTCCACTTT CASSSPGQDFPLHF
14 TRBD1 TRBJ2-2 NA TRBV27 TGTGCCAGCAGTACCGACAGGGGCACCGGGGAGCTGTTTTTT CASSTDRGTGELFF
13 NA TRBJ2-5 NA TRBV7-9 TGTGCCAGCAGCCCCAGGGGCCGGGAGACCCAGTACTTC CASSPRGRETQYF
16 NA TRBJ1-2 NA TRBV3-1/TRBV3-2 TGTGCCAGCAGCCAAGATCATCCGACAGTCGGGTATGGCTACACCTTC CASSQDHPTVGYGYTF
14 TRBD1 TRBJ1-5 NA TRBV6-5 TGTGCCAGCAGTCGGACAGGGGTCAATCAGCCCCAGCATTTT CASSRTGVNQPQHF
15 NA TRBJ2-1 NA TRBV19 TGTGCCAGTAGTATTTTTCCAGTTCTGGCAGATGAGCAGTTCTTC CASSIFPVLADEQFF
15 NA TRBJ2-7 NA TRBV11-1 TGTGCCAGCAGCTTTTGGGCAGGCTACAGCTACGAGCAGTACTTC CASSFWAGYSYEQYF
17 TRBD1 TRBJ1-1 NA TRBV7-3 TGTGCCAGCAGCTCATCCGGGACAGTCCTCGGAGACACTGAAGCTTTCTTT CASSSSGTVLGDTEAFF
17 TRBD2 TRBJ2-3 NA TRBV10-1 TGCGCCAGCAGTGAGTCGACCCTAGCGGGGGCCACAGATACGCAGTATTTT CASSESTLAGATDTQYF
15 NA TRBJ2-4 NA TRBV21-1 TGTGCCAGCAGGGCGGGGGGGTTAGCCAAAAACATTCAGTACTTC CASRAGGLAKNIQYF
16 TRBD2 TRBJ2-2 NA TRBV7-6 TGTGCCAGCAGCTTGGGGGGGATAGCGAACACCGGGGAGCTGTTTTTT CASSLGGIANTGELFF
15 NA TRBJ1-6 NA TRBV27 TGTGCCACTATGAAAGAAGGGGGTCCTTATTCACCCCTCCACTTT CATMKEGGPYSPLHF
16 NA TRBJ2-7 once TRBV30 TGTGCCTGGAGTACCCGGCTCTGGACAGCGTCCTACGAGCAGTACTTC CAWSTRLWTASYEQYF
14 TRBD1 TRBJ1-1 NA TRBV18 TGTGCCAGCTCAGGCCTACAGGGGGCGGATGAAGCTTTCTTT CASSGLQGADEAFF
14 TRBD1 TRBJ2-7 NA TRBV5-6 TGTGCCAGCAGCTGGGACAGGCTGACCTACGAGCAGTACTTC CASSWDRLTYEQYF
16 TRBD1 TRBJ1-1 once TRBV6-6 TGTGCCAGCAGCCCCGGGACAGGGGGCACGTACACTGAAGCTTTCTTT CASSPGTGGTYTEAFF
17 NA TRBJ1-2 NA TRBV4-2 TGTGCCAGCAGCCATGGAGGGGAGGACAAAGCTAACTATGGCTACACCTTC CASSHGGEDKANYGYTF
15 NA TRBJ1-4 NA TRBV4-3 TGCGCCAGCAGCCTTGAGGGACTGCCTAATGAAAAACTGTTTTTT CASSLEGLPNEKLFF
14 NA TRBJ2-6 once TRBV11-2 TGTGCCAGCTCCCAGGGTCAGGGGGCCAACGTCCTGACTTTC CASSQGQGANVLTF
19 NA TRBJ1-5 NA TRBV19 TGTGCCAGTAGTATAGGTGGGAGGTTCAGTCCCCACCACAATCAGCCCCAGCATTTT CASSIGGRFSPHHNQPQHF
14 NA TRBJ2-7 NA TRBV28 TGTGCCAGCAGTTTATATCCAAATTCCTACGAGCAGTACTTC CASSLYPNSYEQYF
13 NA TRBJ1-5 NA TRBV29-1 TGCAGCGTTATTCCCCAGGCCAATCAGCCCCAGCATTTT CSVIPQANQPQHF
15 TRBD1 TRBJ1-5 NA TRBV28 TGTGCCAGCAGCCCTGGACAGGGAGGGAATCAGCCCCAGCATTTT CASSPGQGGNQPQHF